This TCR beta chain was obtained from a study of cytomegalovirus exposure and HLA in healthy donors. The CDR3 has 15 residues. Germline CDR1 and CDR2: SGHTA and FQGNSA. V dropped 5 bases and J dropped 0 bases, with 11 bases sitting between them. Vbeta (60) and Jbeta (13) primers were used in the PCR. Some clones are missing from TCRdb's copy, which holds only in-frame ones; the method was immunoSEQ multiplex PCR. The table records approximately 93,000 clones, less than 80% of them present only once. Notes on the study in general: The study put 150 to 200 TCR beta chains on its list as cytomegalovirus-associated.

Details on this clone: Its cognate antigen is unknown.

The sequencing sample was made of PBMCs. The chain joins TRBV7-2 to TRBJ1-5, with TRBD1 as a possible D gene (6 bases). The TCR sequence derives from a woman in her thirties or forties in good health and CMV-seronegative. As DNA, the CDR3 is TGTGCCAGCAGCCCAACACAGGGTAGCAATCAGCCCCAGCATTTT. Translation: CASSPTQGSNQPQHF.